The entry below describes one T cell receptor (beta chain). The sample originates from a study of technical replicates of blood from a handful of donors. The protocol was immunoSEQ multiplex PCR, while the TCRdb copy is restricted to in-frame clones and leaves out a portion. The table has 67,000 or so clones, roughly 95% seen once. Trimming took off 6 bases at V and 2 bases at J, with 14 bases between the two ends. The CDR3 is 14 residues long. The germline V gene encodes CDR1 LNHDA and CDR2 SQIVND (reference sequence). This chain links TRBV19 with TRBJ2-7; D perhaps matches TRBD2 (6 bases). The sequenced sample consisted of T cells isolated from PBMCs. The sequence was obtained from a human donor in good health. The CDR3 nucleotides read TGTGCCAGTAGCAGGGACTGGAGCGCCTACGAGCAGTACTTC. Translation: CASSRDWSAYEQYF.